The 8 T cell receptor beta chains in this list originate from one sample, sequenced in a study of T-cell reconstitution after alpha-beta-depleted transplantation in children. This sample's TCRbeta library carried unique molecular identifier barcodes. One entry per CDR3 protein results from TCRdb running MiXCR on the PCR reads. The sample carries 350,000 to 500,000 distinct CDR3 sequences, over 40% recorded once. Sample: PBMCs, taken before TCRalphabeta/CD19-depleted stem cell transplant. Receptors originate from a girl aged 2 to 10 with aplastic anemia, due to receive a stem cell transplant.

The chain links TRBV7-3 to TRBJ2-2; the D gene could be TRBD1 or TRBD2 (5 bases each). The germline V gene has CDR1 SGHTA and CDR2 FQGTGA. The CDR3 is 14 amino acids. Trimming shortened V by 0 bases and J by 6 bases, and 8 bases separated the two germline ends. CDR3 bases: TGTGCCAGCAGCTTAACTGGGGACGCCGGGGAGCTGTTTTTT. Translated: CASSLTGDAGELFF.

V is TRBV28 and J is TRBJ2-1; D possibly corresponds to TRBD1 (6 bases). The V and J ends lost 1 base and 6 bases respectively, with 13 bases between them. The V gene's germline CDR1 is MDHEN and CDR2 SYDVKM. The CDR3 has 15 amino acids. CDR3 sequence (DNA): TGTGCCAGCAGTTTATCGGGACAAGACCCCAATGAGCAGTTCTTC. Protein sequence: CASSLSGQDPNEQFF.

The CDR3 region is CSVEGLAVGTDTQYF. The CDR3 DNA reads as TGCAGCGTTGAAGGATTAGCTGTGGGCACAGATACGCAGTATTTT. V gene TRBV29-1 combines with J gene TRBJ2-3; D not certain. The CDR3 runs 15 residues. Deletions cut 1 base from V and 1 base from J, with 12 bases between. Germline lookup yields CDR1 SQVTM and CDR2 ANQGSEA.

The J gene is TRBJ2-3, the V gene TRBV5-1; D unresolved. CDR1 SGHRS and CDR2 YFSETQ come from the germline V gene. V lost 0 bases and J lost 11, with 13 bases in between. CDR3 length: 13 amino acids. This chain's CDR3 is CASSLETGYGQYF. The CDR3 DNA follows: TGCGCCAGCAGCTTGGAGACTGGGTACGGGCAGTATTTT.

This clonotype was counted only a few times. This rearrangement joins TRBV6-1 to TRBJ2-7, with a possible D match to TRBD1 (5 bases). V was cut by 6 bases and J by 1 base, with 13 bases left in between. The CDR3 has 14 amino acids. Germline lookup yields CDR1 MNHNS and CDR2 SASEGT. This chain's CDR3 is CASSAFDSSYEQYF. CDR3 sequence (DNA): TGTGCCAGCAGCGCCTTCGACAGTTCCTACGAGCAGTACTTC.

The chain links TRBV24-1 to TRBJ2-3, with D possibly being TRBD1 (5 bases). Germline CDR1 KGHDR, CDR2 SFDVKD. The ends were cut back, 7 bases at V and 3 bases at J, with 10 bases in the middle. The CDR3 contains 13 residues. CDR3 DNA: TGTGCCACCAGGGAGACAGCGACAGATACGCAGTATTTT. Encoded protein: CATRETATDTQYF.

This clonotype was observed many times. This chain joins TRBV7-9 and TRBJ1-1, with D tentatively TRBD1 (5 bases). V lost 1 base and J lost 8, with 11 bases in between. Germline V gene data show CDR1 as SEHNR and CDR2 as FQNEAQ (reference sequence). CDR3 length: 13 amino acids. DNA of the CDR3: TGTGCCAGCAGCTTAGATGTGGGGGTAGAAGCTTTCTTT. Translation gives CASSLDVGVEAFF.

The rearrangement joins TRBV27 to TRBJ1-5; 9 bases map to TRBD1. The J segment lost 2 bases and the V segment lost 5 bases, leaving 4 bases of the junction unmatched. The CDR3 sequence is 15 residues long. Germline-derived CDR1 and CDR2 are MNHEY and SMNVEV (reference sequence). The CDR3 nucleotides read TGTGCCAGCAGTGGTCGGGACAGGGGCAATCAGCCCCAGCATTTT. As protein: CASSGRDRGNQPQHF.